This T cell receptor beta chain was found in a study of shared clonotypes between healthy human individuals. Looking at the study overall: Three men and a couple of women, aged 18 to 49, were donors. CD4 naive cells filled three plates per donor, CD4 memory three, CD8 naive two and CD8 memory one.

This clone appeared a single time. Germline CDR1 and CDR2: SGHTA and FQGTGA. The CDR3 contains 15 residues. V shed 5 bases and J shed 2 bases, with 13 bases lying between them. The authors ran the assay at deep level. Assay used: immunoSEQ multiplex PCR; TCRdb lists only in-frame clones, some missing. In the table there are roughly 2,500,000 clones, under 95% of which are singletons. This sequence joins TRBV7-3 and TRBJ2-1; D possibly corresponds to TRBD1 (6 bases). The sequencing input was naive CD4+ T cells from PBMCs. Indicated subset: CD45RA+ positively selected. This TCR came from a man younger than 30 in good health. Some clones in this sample may be carry-over from other donors' samples. This chain's CDR3 is CASSRTGGPYNEQFF. DNA for the CDR3: TGTGCCAGCAGCCGGACTGGGGGCCCCTACAATGAGCAGTTCTTC.